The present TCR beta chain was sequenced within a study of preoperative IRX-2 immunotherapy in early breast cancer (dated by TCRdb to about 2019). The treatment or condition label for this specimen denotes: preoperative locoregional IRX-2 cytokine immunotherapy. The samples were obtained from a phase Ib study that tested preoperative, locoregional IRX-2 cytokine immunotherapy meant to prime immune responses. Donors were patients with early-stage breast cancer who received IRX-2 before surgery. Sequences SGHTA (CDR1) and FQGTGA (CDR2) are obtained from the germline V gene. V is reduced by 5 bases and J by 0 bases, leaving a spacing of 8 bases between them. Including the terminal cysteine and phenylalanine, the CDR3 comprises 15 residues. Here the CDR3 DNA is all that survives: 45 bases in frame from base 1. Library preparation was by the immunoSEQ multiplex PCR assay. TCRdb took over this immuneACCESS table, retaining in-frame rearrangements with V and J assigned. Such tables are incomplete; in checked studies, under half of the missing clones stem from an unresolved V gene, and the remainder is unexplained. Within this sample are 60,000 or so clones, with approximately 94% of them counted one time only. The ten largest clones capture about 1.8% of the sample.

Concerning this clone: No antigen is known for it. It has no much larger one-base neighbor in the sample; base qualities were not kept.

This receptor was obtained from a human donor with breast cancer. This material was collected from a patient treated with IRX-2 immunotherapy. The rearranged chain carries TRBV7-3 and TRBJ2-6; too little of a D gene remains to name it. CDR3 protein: CASSPDVSGANVLTF. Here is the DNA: TGTGCCAGCAGCCCCGACGTCTCTGGGGCCAACGTCCTGACTTTC.